This TCR beta chain came from a study of siplizumab effects on memory and regulatory T cells. Study observations and caveats: Whether the proliferating Tregs (from siplizumab cultures) were suppressive was not confirmed. On average, about 69% of mappable alloreactive CD4+ clones were Treg-derived under siplizumab, against about 25% in controls. Poor capture below about 10^-5 frequency left most alloreactive clones unmapped to unstimulated subsets. The drug siplizumab significantly decreased the alloreactive sequences that could be traced to unstimulated CD4+ memory cells.

On this clone: Its specificity is unknown.

Germline V gene lookup returns CDR1 SGHDT and CDR2 YYEEEE. The CDR3 runs 16 residues. V gave up 0 bases and J gave up 6 bases; unmatched junction bases: 6. The protocol was immunoSEQ multiplex PCR, while the TCRdb copy is restricted to in-frame clones and leaves out a portion. Among about 100,000 clones listed, around 94% were seen once. V is TRBV5-6 and J is TRBJ2-4; 10 bases agree with TRBD2. The specimen sequenced was Tregs sorted from blood. The TCR originated in a human donor in good health. The CDR3 loop is CASSLAPSGSGNIQYF. CDR3 bases: TGTGCCAGCAGCTTGGCACCTAGCGGGAGTGGAAACATTCAGTACTTC.